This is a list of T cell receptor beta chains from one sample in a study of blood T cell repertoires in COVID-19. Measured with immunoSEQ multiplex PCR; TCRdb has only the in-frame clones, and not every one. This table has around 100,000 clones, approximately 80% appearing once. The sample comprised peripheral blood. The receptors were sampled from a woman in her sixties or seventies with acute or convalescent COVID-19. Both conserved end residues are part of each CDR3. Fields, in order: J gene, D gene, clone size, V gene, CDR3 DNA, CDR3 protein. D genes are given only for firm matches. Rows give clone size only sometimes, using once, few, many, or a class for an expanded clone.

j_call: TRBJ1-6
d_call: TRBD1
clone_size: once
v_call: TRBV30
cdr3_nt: TGTGCCTGGAGCGGACAGGCCAATTCACCCCTCCACTTT
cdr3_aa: CAWSGQANSPLHF

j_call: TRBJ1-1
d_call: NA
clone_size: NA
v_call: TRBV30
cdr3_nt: TGTGCCTGGAGTGTAGGGGTCGCAGGGAAGACTGAAGCTTTCTTT
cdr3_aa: CAWSVGVAGKTEAFF

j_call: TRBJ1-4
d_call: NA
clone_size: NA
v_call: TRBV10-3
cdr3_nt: TGTGCCATCCGAGGAGCGCCGGGGGAAGAAAAACTGTTTTTT
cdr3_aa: CAIRGAPGEEKLFF

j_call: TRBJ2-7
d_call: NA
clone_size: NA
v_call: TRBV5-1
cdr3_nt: TGCGCCAGCAGCGTCACAACTAGCTCCTACGAGCAGTACTTC
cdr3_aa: CASSVTTSSYEQYF

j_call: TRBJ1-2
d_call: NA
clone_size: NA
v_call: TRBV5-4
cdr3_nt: TGTGCCAGCAGCTTGGACGGGAGGGGGATTTACGGCTACACCTTC
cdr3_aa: CASSLDGRGIYGYTF

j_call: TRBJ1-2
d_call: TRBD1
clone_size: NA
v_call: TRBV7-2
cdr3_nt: TGTGCCAGCAGCCGGAAACAGGGGGCGGGGGATGGCTACACCTTC
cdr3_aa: CASSRKQGAGDGYTF

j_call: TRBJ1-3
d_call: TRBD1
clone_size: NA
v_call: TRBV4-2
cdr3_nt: TGTGCCAGCAGCCAAGAAGGGACAGGGGGCTCCGGAAACACCATATATTTT
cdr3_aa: CASSQEGTGGSGNTIYF

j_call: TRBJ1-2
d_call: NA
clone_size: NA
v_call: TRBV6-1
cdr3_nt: TGTGCCAGCAGTGAGGCGTGGGACATGACTAACTATGGCTACACCTTC
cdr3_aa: CASSEAWDMTNYGYTF

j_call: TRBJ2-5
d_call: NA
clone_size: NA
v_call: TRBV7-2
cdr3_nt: TGTGCCAGCAGCTCCTTCGCGGGGACAGTCCAAGAGACCCAGTACTTC
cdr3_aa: CASSSFAGTVQETQYF

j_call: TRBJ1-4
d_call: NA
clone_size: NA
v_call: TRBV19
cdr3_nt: TGTGCCAGTACTCCCGGGTCCTTTTTTGAAAAACTGTTTTTT
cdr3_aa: CASTPGSFFEKLFF

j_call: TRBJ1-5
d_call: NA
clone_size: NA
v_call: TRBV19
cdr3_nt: TGTGCCAGTAGTAACCAGGGGAGCAATCAGCCCCAGCATTTT
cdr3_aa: CASSNQGSNQPQHF

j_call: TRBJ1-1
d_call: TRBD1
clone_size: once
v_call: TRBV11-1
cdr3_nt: TGTGCCAGCAGCTTAGCGGCAGGGGGGATGAACACTGAAGCTTTCTTT
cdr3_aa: CASSLAAGGMNTEAFF

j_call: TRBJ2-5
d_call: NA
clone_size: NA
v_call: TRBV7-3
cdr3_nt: TGTGCCAGCAGCCGACAGGGCGGAGGGCAAGAGACCCAGTACTTC
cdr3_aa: CASSRQGGGQETQYF

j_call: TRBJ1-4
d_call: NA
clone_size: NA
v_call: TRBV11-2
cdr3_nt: TGTGCCAGCAGCTTAGAAGGGGTTAGTGAAAAACTGTTTTTT
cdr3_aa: CASSLEGVSEKLFF

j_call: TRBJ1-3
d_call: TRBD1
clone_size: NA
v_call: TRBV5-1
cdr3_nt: TGCGCCAGCAGTGATCAGGGGGTCAGGAACACCATATATTTT
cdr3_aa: CASSDQGVRNTIYF

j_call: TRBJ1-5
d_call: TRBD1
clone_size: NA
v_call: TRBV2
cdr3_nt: TGTGCCAGCATGTTTGACAGGGACAATCAGCCCCAGCATTTT
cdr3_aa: CASMFDRDNQPQHF

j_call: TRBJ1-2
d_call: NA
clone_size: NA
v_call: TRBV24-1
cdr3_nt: TGTGCCACCAACAAGGGGCCCAACTATGGCTACACCTTC
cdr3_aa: CATNKGPNYGYTF

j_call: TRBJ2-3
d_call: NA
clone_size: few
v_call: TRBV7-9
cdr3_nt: TGTGCCAGCAGCCCACCCTACAGGGCGGGAGATACGCAGTATTTT
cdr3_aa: CASSPPYRAGDTQYF

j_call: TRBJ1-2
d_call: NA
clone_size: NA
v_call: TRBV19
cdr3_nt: TGTGCCAGTAGTATAGTCGCAGGAAACTATGGCTACACCTTC
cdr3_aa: CASSIVAGNYGYTF

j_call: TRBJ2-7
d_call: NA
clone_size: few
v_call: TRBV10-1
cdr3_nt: TGCGCCAGCAGTGCCGGGGAGAACTACGAGCAGTACTTC
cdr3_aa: CASSAGENYEQYF

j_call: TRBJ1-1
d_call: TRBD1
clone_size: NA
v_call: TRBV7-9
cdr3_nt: TGTGCCAGCAGCTTATTCGGGACAGGTGGAACTGAAGCTTTCTTT
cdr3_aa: CASSLFGTGGTEAFF

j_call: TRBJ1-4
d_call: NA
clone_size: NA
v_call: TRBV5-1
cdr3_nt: TGCGCCAGCAGCTTGTTGATAGGGGCGCGTGAAAAACTGTTTTTT
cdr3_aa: CASSLLIGAREKLFF

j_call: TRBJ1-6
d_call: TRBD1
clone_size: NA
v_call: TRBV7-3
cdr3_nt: TGTGCCAGCAGCTCCTCCGGGACAGGGGGAGGGTCACCCCTCCACTTT
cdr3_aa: CASSSSGTGGGSPLHF

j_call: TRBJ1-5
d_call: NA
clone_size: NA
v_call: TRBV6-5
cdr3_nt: TGTGCCAGCAGATCGAATCAGCCCCAGCATTTT
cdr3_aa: CASRSNQPQHF

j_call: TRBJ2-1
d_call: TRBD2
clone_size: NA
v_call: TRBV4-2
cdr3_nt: TGTGCCAGCAGCCTCGGGGTAGCGGGGGAAGATGAGCAGTTCTTC
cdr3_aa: CASSLGVAGEDEQFF

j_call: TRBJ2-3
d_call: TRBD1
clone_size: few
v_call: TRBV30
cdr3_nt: TGTGCCTGGAGCGTTACAGGGGATAGCACAGATACGCAGTATTTT
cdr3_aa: CAWSVTGDSTDTQYF

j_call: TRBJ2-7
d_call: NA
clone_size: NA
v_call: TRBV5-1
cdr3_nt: TGCGCCAGCAGCTTGAACAGGGCCGACGAGCAGTACTTC
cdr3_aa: CASSLNRADEQYF

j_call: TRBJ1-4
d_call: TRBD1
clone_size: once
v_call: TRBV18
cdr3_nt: TGTGCCAGCTCACCACGGACAGGGAATGAAAAACTGTTTTTT
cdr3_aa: CASSPRTGNEKLFF

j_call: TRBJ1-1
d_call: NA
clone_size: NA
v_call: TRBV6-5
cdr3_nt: TGTGCCAGCAGATCCGGGGGTACAACTGAAGCTTTCTTT
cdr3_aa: CASRSGGTTEAFF

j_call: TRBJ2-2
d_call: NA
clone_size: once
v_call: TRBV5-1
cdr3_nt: TGCGCCAGCAGCTTAACCACTACGAACACCGGGGAGCTGTTTTTT
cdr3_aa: CASSLTTTNTGELFF

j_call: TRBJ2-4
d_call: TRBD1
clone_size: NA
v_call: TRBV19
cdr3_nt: TGTGCCAGTAGTTCCGAAACAGGGGATAGGGCCAAAAACATTCAGTACTTC
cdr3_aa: CASSSETGDRAKNIQYF

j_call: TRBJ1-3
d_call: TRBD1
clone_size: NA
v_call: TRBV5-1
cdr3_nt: TGCGCCAGCAGCTTGGGACAGGGTCTATACACCATATATTTT
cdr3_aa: CASSLGQGLYTIYF

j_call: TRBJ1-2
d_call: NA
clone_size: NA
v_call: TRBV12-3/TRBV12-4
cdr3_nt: TGTGCCAGCAGCGATGGGAGGTATGGCTACACCTTC
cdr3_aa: CASSDGRYGYTF